Presented here are 27 T cell receptor beta chains from one specimen sequenced in a study of cytomegalovirus exposure and HLA in healthy donors. 13 Jbeta primers and 60 Vbeta primers were used for the PCR. Sequencing was performed with immunoSEQ multiplex PCR; in TCRdb, only in-frame clones are kept and a portion is missing. The sample yields 70,000 to 95,000 clones, over 75% seen once. Input material: PBMCs. The origin of the receptors is a man aged 45 to 65 in good health and CMV-seronegative.

The J gene is TRBJ1-6, the V gene TRBV6-5; no firm D call. The CDR3 is made up of 15 amino acids. Germline V gene data show CDR1 as MNHEY and CDR2 as SVGAGI. Deletions cut 2 bases from V and 10 bases from J, with 15 bases between. The chain's CDR3 is CASSYTEGRGSPLHF. CDR3 in DNA: TGTGCCAGCAGTTACACGGAGGGAAGAGGGTCACCCCTCCACTTT.

The CDR3 sequence is CASSEQKNYGYTF. CDR3 coding DNA: TGTGCCAGCAGTGAGCAGAAAAACTATGGCTACACCTTC. The chain uses TRBV2 and TRBJ1-2; D gene uncertain. The CDR3 sequence is 13 residues long. With 3 bases removed from V and 2 bases from J, the gap between germline ends came to 7 bases. Germline V gene lookup returns CDR1 SNHLY and CDR2 FYNNEI. Looking up the rest from reference TRBV2 and TRBJ1-2 gives the full variable domain: EPEVTQTPSHQVTQMGQEVILRCVPISNHLYFYWYRQILGQKVEFLVSFYNNEISEKSEIFDDQFSVERPDGSNFTLKIRSTKLEDSAMYFCASSEQKNYGYTFGSGTRLTVV.

The V call is TRBV5-6, the J call TRBJ2-3, with TRBD2 identical over 13 bases. CDR3 length: 13 residues. CDR1 is SGHDT, CDR2 YYEEEE, per germline. V shed 4 bases and J 13 bases; nucleotides not matched to a gene: 6. CDR3 in amino acids: CASSGGLAGTKYF. CDR3 sequence (DNA): TGTGCCAGCAGCGGGGGACTAGCGGGGACGAAGTATTTT.

V and J are TRBV19 and TRBJ1-2, with 9 bases matching TRBD1. V gave up 9 bases and J gave up 7 bases; unmatched junction bases: 24. CDR1 and CDR2 (germline): LNHDA, SQIVND (reference sequence). The CDR3 is made up of 18 amino acids. The CDR3 spells CASTDRGLRARGASGYTF. The CDR3 nucleotides read TGTGCCAGCACCGACAGGGGGTTGAGGGCGCGAGGGGCTAGTGGCTACACCTTC.

This clone showed up just a few times. The CDR3 protein is CASSGLTTMGEKLFF. CDR3 coding DNA: TGTGCCAGTAGTGGCTTAACTACAATGGGTGAAAAACTGTTTTTT. The chain is built from TRBV19 and TRBJ1-4, with D unclear. Trimming pared 5 bases from V and 7 bases from J, leaving 17 bases between. CDR1 and CDR2 (germline): LNHDA, SQIVND (reference sequence). This CDR3 has 15 residues.

V gene TRBV13 combines with J gene TRBJ1-1; D gene ambiguous. V gave up 5 bases and J gave up 0 bases, with 10 bases separating them. Germline CDR1 is PRHDT and CDR2 is FYEKMQ (reference sequence). The CDR3 sequence is 14 residues long. CDR3 residues: CASSGRLLNTEAFF. The CDR3 DNA sequence: TGTGCCAGCAGCGGAAGACTGCTGAACACTGAAGCTTTCTTT.

The CDR3 reads CASSRGSFANTGELFF. CDR3 bases: TGTGCCAGTAGTAGAGGCAGCTTCGCGAACACCGGGGAGCTGTTTTTT. The chain links TRBV19 to TRBJ2-2; D is ambiguous. There are 16 residues in the CDR3. V gave up 4 bases and J gave up 0 bases, with 12 bases separating them. The V gene's germline CDR1 is LNHDA and CDR2 SQIVND (reference sequence).

The chain couples TRBV27 to TRBJ2-7; 7 bases line up with TRBD1. Germline V gene sequence: CDR1 MNHEY, CDR2 SMNVEV (reference sequence). This CDR3 region has 16 residues. J was trimmed by 6 bases and V by 5 bases; bases with no gene match: 16. The CDR3 here is CASSPLQSKGAGEQYF. Here the CDR3 DNA reads TGTGCCAGCAGTCCCCTCCAAAGTAAGGGGGCCGGCGAGCAGTACTTC.

V gene TRBV2 combines with J gene TRBJ2-7; 9 nucleotides align to TRBD2. The CDR3 is made up of 14 amino acids. V lost 4 bases to trimming and J lost 8 bases; unmatched junction nucleotides: 9. Germline CDR1 reads SNHLY; CDR2 reads FYNNEI. CDR3 DNA sequence: TGTGCCAGCAGTGCGGGGAGCGGGGGGCAGAAGCAGTACTTC. Translation: CASSAGSGGQKQYF.

The rearrangement joins TRBV9 to TRBJ1-1, with D perhaps TRBD1 (5 bases). Trimming left V 3 bases short and J 3 bases short, with 21 bases between. CDR1 is SGDLS, CDR2 YYNGEE, per germline. CDR3 size: 17 residues. The CDR3 spells CASSGLPETWDYTEAFF. The CDR3 DNA reads as TGTGCCAGCAGCGGATTGCCAGAGACTTGGGACTACACTGAAGCTTTCTTT.

This chain connects TRBV2 to TRBJ1-6; TRBD1 agrees at 9 bases. With 7 bases clipped from V and 7 bases from J, the junction kept 8 bases outside the gene matches. The CDR3 is 15 amino acids. Germline V lookup: CDR1 SNHLY, CDR2 FYNNEI. The CDR3 nucleotides are TGTGCCAGCACCTCACAGGGGGCGAAAAATTCACCCCTCCACTTT. Translated, it gives CASTSQGAKNSPLHF.

The V call is TRBV6-5, the J call TRBJ1-4; D call uncertain. The germline gives CDR1 MNHEY, CDR2 SVGAGI. Trimming removed 8 bases from V and 7 bases from J, with 17 bases in between. The CDR3 spans 14 residues. The CDR3 region is CASGSGFATEKLFF. Here the CDR3 DNA reads TGTGCCAGCGGCTCGGGTTTCGCTACTGAAAAACTGTTTTTT.

The chain recombines TRBV7-9 with TRBJ2-7; D is unclear. Trimming removed 3 bases at V and 10 bases at J, with 13 bases between. The germline gives CDR1 SEHNR, CDR2 FQNEAQ (reference sequence). CDR3 length: 12 residues. This chain's CDR3 is CASSFQVSSQYF. The CDR3, as DNA: TGTGCCAGCAGCTTCCAGGTATCCAGTCAGTACTTC.

The chain carries TRBV18 and TRBJ2-1; 13 bases agree with TRBD2. There are 15 residues in the CDR3. V lost 3 bases to trimming and J lost 7 bases; unmatched junction nucleotides: 3. The germline gives CDR1 KGHSH, CDR2 LQKENI. The CDR3 here is CASSPGLAGSNEQFF. DNA for the CDR3: TGTGCCAGCTCACCGGGACTAGCGGGGAGTAATGAGCAGTTCTTC.

The chain joins TRBV5-1 to TRBJ1-1, with TRBD1 matching over 8 bases. The CDR3 totals 15 residues. V lost 7 bases to trimming and J lost 0 bases; unmatched junction nucleotides: 8. CDR1 SGHRS and CDR2 YFSETQ come from the germline V gene. The CDR3 sequence is CASRIRGQVNTEAFF. In DNA, the CDR3 is TGCGCCAGCCGGATCAGGGGGCAGGTGAACACTGAAGCTTTCTTT.

The rearrangement uses TRBV11-2 and TRBJ1-4; D not resolved. The CDR3 length is 12 residues. Deletions cut 4 bases from V and 8 bases from J, with 8 bases between. Germline V gene lookup returns CDR1 SGHAT and CDR2 FQNNGV. CDR3 residues: CASSSWAEKLFF. The CDR3 nucleotides read TGTGCCAGCAGCTCTTGGGCGGAAAAACTGTTTTTT.

This clone has just a few counts. The gene calls are TRBV5-1 and TRBJ1-2; 7 nucleotides line up with TRBD1. Trimming at V came to 1 base and at J to 2 bases, leaving 5 bases not matched to a gene. Germline-derived CDR1 and CDR2 are SGHRS and YFSETQ. The CDR3 is 15 residues long. The CDR3 sequence: CASSLSPGGNYGYTF. CDR3 sequence (DNA): TGCGCCAGCAGCTTGTCGCCAGGGGGGAACTATGGCTACACCTTC. Drawing the rest from reference TRBV5-1 and TRBJ1-2, the complete variable domain is KAGVTQTPRYLIKTRGQQVTLSCSPISGHRSVSWYQQTPGQGLQFLFEYFSETQRNKGNFPGRFSGRQFSNSRSEMNVSTLELGDSALYLCASSLSPGGNYGYTFGSGTRLTVV.

Only one count was recorded for this clone. V is TRBV30 and J is TRBJ2-3, with 14 bases identical to TRBD2. CDR1 is GTSNPN and CDR2 is SVGIG in the germline V gene (reference sequence). The CDR3 length is 14 residues. With V trimmed by 4 bases and J by 7 bases, 4 bases remained unmatched. The CDR3 loop is CAWTGTSGGNTQYF. DNA of the CDR3: TGTGCCTGGACAGGGACTAGCGGGGGAAATACGCAGTATTTT.

This clone was picked up a small number of times. The genes are TRBV28 and TRBJ2-1, with D hard to call. CDR3 length: 12 amino acids. Per the germline V gene, CDR1 is MDHEN and CDR2 is SYDVKM. V gave up 1 base and J gave up 7 bases, with 5 bases separating them. The CDR3 is CASSLLRNEQFF. CDR3 DNA sequence: TGTGCCAGCAGTTTATTGAGAAATGAGCAGTTCTTC.

V usage is TRBV6-5 and J usage is TRBJ1-2; 8 nucleotides align to TRBD1. Trimming took 7 bases from V and 7 from J; bases not matched to a gene: 11. The CDR3 consists of 14 residues. Germline loops: CDR1 MNHEY, CDR2 SVGAGI. CDR3 bases: TGTGCCAGCATCCCTTCCAGGGGGCCGGGTGGCTACACCTTC. Its protein product is CASIPSRGPGGYTF.

The V gene is TRBV10-3, the J gene TRBJ2-5; 7 bases fit TRBD1. J gave up 5 bases and V 4 bases, and 10 bases lay outside the gene matches. CDR1 ENHRY and CDR2 SYGVKD come from the germline V gene. The CDR3 consists of 15 residues. CDR3 in amino acids: CAISAGQSVTETQYF. CDR3 bases: TGTGCCATCAGTGCGGGACAGTCGGTCACGGAGACCCAGTACTTC.

The chain is built from TRBV4-1 and TRBJ1-5; D is unresolved. Trimming took off 1 base at V and 7 bases at J, with 14 bases between the two ends. CDR1 and CDR2 (germline): MGHRA, YSYEKL. CDR3 length: 15 residues. For the CDR3, the DNA is TGCGCCAGCAGCCAAGGGCTGGGCGGAGGGCAGCCCCAGCATTTT. Its protein product is CASSQGLGGGQPQHF.

This clone turned up a few times. The DNA for the CDR3 is TGCGCCAGCAGTGAGTCCGGGGACACTGAAGCTTTCTTT. Encoded protein: CASSESGDTEAFF. The chain joins TRBV10-1 to TRBJ1-1; D gene unclear. CDR1 WNHNN and CDR2 SYGVQD come from the germline V gene (reference sequence). The V end lost 0 bases, the J end lost 3 bases, and 5 bases lay between the germline ends. The CDR3 spans 13 residues.

The CDR3 nucleotides read TGTGCCAGCAGCTCGGGACTAGGGGTCACCGGGGAGCTGTTTTTT. It specifies CASSSGLGVTGELFF. This rearrangement joins TRBV5-4 to TRBJ2-2, with 8 bases that match TRBD2. J lost 4 bases, V lost 3 bases, and 5 bases had no gene match. In germline, CDR1 is SGHNT, CDR2 YYREEE (reference sequence). The CDR3 has 15 residues.

This clone has just a few counts. The J gene is TRBJ2-4, the V gene TRBV7-3, with TRBD2 matching over 12 bases. The V segment lost 6 bases and the J segment 5 bases; nucleotides outside the gene matches: 8. The CDR3 contains 16 residues. Germline V gives CDR1 SGHTA, CDR2 FQGTGA. CDR3: CASSSRTSGAQNIQYF. CDR3 DNA: TGTGCCAGCAGTTCACGGACTAGCGGGGCGCAAAACATTCAGTACTTC. Based on the CDR3 plus reference TRBV7-3 and TRBJ2-4, the full variable domain is GAGVSQTPSNKVTEKGKYVELRCDPISGHTALYWYRQSLGQGPEFLIYFQGTGAADDSGLPNDRFFAVRPEGSVSTLKIQRTERGDSAVYLCASSSRTSGAQNIQYFGAGTRLSVL.

The V and J genes are TRBV6-5 and TRBJ1-5, with D possibly TRBD1 on 6 matching bases. The germline gives CDR1 MNHEY, CDR2 SVGAGI. Trimming removed 6 bases at V and 6 bases at J, with 12 bases between. The CDR3 has 13 amino acids. The CDR3 spells CASRGTSGQPQHF. The CDR3 DNA reads TGTGCCAGCAGGGGGACATCGGGTCAGCCCCAGCATTTT.

The V call is TRBV28, the J call TRBJ2-5; D may be TRBD2 (6 bases). The CDR3 loop spans 18 amino acids. V gave up 4 bases and J gave up 3 bases, with 24 bases separating them. Germline-derived CDR1 and CDR2 are MDHEN and SYDVKM. The CDR3 DNA reads TGTGCCAGCAGTTCATATCGTCCTAGCGACGATGCCAAAGAGACCCAGTACTTC. Translation: CASSSYRPSDDAKETQYF.